The TCR beta chain under discussion was sequenced for a study of blood T cells in healthy people across ages. In regard to this clonotype: Its matching antigen is unknown.

The study, taken as a whole, reports: Both naive CD4+ cell counts and diversity were greater in long-lived donors than in aged donors.

V dropped 2 bases and J dropped 0; count of bases not matched to a gene: 12. Germline-derived CDR1 and CDR2 are DFQATT and SNEGSKA (reference sequence). This CDR3 comprises 19 residues. Together with a sample-barcoded 5' primer, a J-beta primer mix was included in a second PCR lasting about 6 to 12 cycles. TCRdb fed the 5' RACE reads into MiXCR, producing one record per CDR3 protein. The sample contains hundreds of thousands of distinct CDR3 sequences, about 27% of which appear only once. Caucasian, healthy and from Russia, the donors were aged between roughly 6 and 95. These data are also associated with another study on T cells of mothers and their children. That source adds: In the second PCR, M1S primer introduced barcodes and 2-4 random bases.

The sequencing input was blood. The receptor was derived from a boy aged 2 to 10 in good health. The genes are TRBV20-1 and TRBJ2-6; 8 nucleotides agree with TRBD1. CDR3 sequence: CSARTGGLGEHSGANVLTF. In DNA, the CDR3 is TGCAGTGCTAGAACAGGGGGGTTAGGCGAGCACTCTGGGGCCAACGTCCTGACTTTC.